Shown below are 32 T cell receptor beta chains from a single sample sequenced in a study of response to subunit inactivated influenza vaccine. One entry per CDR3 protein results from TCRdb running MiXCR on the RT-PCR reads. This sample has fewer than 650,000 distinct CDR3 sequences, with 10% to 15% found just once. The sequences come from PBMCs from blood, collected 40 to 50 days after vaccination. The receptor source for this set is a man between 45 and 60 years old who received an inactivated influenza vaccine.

This chain's CDR3 is CASSIGPKAGELFF. The CDR3 DNA reads as TGTGCCAGTAGTATAGGTCCGAAAGCCGGGGAGCTGTTTTTT. The chain combines TRBV19 with TRBJ2-2; no definite D call. Trimming removed 1 base at V and 6 bases at J, with 9 bases between. The CDR3 extends over 14 amino acids. Germline V CDR1 and CDR2: LNHDA, SQIVND (reference sequence).

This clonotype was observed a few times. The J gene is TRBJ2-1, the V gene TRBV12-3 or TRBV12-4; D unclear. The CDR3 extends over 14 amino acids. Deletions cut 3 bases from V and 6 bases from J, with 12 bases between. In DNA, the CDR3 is TGTGCCAGCAGTTTGACGTCTAGATTCAATGAGCAGTTCTTC. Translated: CASSLTSRFNEQFF.

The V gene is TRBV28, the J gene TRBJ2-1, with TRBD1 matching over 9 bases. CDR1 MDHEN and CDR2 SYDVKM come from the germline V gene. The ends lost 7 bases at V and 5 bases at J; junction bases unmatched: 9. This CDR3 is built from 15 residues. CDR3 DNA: TGTGCCAGCAAATCTTGGGACAGGGAAGACAATGAGCAGTTCTTC. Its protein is CASKSWDREDNEQFF.

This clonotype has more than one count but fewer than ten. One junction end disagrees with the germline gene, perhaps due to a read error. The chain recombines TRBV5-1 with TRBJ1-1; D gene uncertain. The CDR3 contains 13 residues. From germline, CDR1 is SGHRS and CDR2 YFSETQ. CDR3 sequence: CASGLMGNTEAFF. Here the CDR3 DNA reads TGCGCCAGCGGCTTGATGGGGAACACTGAAGCTTTCTTT. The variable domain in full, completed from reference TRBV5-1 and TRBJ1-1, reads KAGVTQTPRYLIKTRGQQVTLSCSPISGHRSVSWYQQTPGQGLQFLFEYFSETQRNKGNFPGRFSGRQFSNSRSEMNVSTLELGDSALYLCASGLMGNTEAFFGQGTRLTVV.

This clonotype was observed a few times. CDR3 coding DNA: TGTGCCAGCACCGTAGTGGGGGGAGGGGGTTACAATGAGCAGTTCTTC. This encodes CASTVVGGGGYNEQFF. The chain recombines TRBV28 with TRBJ2-1; D might be TRBD2 (7 bases). CDR1 is MDHEN, CDR2 SYDVKM, per germline. CDR3 length: 16 amino acids. V was trimmed by 7 bases and J by 4 bases, leaving 20 bases between them.

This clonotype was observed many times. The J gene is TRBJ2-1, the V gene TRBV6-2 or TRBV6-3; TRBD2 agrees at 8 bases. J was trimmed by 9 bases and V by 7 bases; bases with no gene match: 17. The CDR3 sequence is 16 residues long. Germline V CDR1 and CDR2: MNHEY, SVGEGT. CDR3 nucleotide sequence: TGTGCCAGCAATTTCGTAACCGGGACTAGTTTCATTGAGCAGTTCTTC. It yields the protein CASNFVTGTSFIEQFF.

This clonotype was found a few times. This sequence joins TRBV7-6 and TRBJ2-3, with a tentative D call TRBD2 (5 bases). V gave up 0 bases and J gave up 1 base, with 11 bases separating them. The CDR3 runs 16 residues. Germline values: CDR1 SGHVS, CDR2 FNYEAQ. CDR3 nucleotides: TGTGCCAGCAGCTTAGCCGGGGTCGTCGGCACAGATACGCAGTATTTT. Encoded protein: CASSLAGVVGTDTQYF.

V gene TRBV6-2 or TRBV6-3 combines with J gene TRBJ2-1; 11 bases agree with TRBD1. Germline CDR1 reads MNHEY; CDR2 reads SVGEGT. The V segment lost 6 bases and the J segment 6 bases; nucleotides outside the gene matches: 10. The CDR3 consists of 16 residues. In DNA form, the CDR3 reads TGTGCCAGCAGACCCTGGGGGACAGGGGGTATCAATGAGCAGTTCTTC. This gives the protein CASRPWGTGGINEQFF.

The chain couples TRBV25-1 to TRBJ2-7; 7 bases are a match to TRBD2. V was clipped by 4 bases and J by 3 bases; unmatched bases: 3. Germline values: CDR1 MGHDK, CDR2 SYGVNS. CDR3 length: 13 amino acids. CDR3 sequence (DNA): TGTGCCAGCAGTGGTCTAGCGGTCTACGAGCAGTACTTC. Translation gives CASSGLAVYEQYF.

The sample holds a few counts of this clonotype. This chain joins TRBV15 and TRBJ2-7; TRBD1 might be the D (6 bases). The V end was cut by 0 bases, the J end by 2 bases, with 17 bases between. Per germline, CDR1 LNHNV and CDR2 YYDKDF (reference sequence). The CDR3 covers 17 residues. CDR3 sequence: CATSREIRTVPPYEQYF. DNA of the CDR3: TGTGCCACCAGCAGAGAGATACGGACAGTGCCCCCCTACGAGCAGTACTTC.

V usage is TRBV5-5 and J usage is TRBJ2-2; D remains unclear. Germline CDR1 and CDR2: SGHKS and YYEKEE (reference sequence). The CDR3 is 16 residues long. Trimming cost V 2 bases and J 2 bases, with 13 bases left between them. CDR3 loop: CASSFGSPENTGELFF. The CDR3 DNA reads TGTGCCAGCAGCTTTGGTTCTCCCGAAAACACCGGGGAGCTGTTTTTT.

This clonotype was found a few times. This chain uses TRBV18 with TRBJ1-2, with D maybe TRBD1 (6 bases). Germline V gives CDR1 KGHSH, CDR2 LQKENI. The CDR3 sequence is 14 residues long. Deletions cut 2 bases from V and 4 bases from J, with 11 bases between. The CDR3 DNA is TGTGCCAGCTCACCAGGCGGACAGCCCTATGGCTACACCTTC. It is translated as CASSPGGQPYGYTF.

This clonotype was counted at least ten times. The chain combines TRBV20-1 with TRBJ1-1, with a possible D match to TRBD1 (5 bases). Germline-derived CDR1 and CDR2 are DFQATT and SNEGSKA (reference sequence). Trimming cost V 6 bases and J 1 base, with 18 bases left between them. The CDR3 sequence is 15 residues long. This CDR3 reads CSARGPWTKNTEAFF. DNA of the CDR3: TGCAGTGCGAGGGGCCCCTGGACAAAGAACACTGAAGCTTTCTTT.

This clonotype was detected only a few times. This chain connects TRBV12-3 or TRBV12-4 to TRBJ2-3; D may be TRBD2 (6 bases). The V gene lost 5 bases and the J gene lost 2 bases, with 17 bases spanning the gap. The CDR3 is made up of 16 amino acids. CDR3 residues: CASSPFTGTVTDTQYF. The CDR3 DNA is TGTGCCAGCAGTCCCTTCACCGGGACTGTCACAGATACGCAGTATTTT.

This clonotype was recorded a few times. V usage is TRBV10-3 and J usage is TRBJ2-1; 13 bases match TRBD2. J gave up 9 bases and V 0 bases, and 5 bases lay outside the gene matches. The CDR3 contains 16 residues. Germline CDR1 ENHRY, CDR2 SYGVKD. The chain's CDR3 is CAISESGTSGVIEQFF. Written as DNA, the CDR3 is TGTGCCATCAGTGAGTCTGGGACTAGCGGGGTTATTGAGCAGTTCTTC.

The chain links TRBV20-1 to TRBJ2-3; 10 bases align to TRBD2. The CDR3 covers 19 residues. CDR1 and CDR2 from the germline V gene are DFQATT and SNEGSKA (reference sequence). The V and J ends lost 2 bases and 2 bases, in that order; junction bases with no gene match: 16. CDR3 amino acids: CSARRTQLQGLAVTDTQYF. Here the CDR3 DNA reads TGCAGTGCTAGACGTACTCAACTTCAAGGACTAGCGGTCACAGATACGCAGTATTTT.

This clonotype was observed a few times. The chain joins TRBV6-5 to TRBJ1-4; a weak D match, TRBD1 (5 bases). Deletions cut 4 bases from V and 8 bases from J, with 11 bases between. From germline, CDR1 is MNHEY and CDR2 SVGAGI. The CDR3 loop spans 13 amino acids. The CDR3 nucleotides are TGTGCCAGCAGTTTGGCAGGGCAGGAAAAACTGTTTTTT. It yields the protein CASSLAGQEKLFF.

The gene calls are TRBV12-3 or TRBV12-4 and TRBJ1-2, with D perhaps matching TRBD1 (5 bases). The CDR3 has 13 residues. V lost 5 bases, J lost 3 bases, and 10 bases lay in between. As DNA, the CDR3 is TGTGCCAGCAGTCGACAGAGCTACTATGGCTACACCTTC. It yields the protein CASSRQSYYGYTF.

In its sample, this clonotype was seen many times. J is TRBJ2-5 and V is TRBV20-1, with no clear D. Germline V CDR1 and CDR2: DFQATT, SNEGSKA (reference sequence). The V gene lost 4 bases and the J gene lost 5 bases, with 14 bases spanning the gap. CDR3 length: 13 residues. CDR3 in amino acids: CSATLGNVETQYF. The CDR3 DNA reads TGCAGTGCTACCCTAGGGAATGTCGAGACCCAGTACTTC.

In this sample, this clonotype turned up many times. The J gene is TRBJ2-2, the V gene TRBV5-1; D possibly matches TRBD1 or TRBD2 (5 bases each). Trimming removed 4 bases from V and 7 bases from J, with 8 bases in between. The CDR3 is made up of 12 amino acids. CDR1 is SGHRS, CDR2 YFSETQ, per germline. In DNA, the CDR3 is TGCGCCAGCAGCGGGGGAATCGGGGAGCTGTTTTTT. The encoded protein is CASSGGIGELFF.

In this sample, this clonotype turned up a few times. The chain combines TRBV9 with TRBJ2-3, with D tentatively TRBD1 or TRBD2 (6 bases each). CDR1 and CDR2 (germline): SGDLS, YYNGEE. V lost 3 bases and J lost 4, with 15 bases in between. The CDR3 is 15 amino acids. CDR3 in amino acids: CASSGLGGLADTQYF. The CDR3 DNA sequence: TGTGCCAGCAGCGGACTAGGGGGGTTGGCAGATACGCAGTATTTT. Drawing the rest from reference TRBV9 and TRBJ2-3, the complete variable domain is DSGVTQTPKHLITATGQRVTLRCSPRSGDLSVYWYQQSLDQGLQFLIQYYNGEERAKGNILERFSAQQFPDLHSELNLSSLELGDSALYFCASSGLGGLADTQYFGPGTRLTVL.

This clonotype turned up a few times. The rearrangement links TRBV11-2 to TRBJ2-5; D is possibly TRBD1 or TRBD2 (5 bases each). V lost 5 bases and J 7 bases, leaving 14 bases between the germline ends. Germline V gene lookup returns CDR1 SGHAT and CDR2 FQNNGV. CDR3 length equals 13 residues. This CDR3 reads CASSVDWQGTQYF. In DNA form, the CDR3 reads TGTGCCAGCAGCGTGGACTGGCAGGGGACCCAGTACTTC. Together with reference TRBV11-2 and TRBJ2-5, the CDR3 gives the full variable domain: EAGVAQSPRYKIIEKRQSVAFWCNPISGHATLYWYQQILGQGPKLLIQFQNNGVVDDSQLPKDRFSAERLKGVDSTLKIQPAKLEDSAVYLCASSVDWQGTQYFGPGTRLLVL.

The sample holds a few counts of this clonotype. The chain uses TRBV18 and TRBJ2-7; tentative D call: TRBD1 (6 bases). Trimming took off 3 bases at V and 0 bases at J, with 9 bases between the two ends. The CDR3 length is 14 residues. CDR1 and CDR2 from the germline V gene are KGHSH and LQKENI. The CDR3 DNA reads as TGTGCCAGCTCACCGGCAGGGGACTCCTACGAGCAGTACTTC. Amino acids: CASSPAGDSYEQYF.

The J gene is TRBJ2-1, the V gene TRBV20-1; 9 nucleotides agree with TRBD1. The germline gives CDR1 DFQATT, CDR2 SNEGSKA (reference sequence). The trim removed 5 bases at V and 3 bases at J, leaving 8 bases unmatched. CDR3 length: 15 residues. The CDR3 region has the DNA TGCAGTGCTCCTCGGACAGGGGCCATCTACAATGAGCAGTTCTTC. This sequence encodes CSAPRTGAIYNEQFF.

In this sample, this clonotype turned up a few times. Here the CDR3 DNA reads TGTGCCAGCAGCCCCTCTTTCAGCGGGGGAACAAGCGGGGAGCTGTTTTTT. As protein: CASSPSFSGGTSGELFF. The rearrangement links TRBV25-1 to TRBJ2-2, with 8 bases identical to TRBD2. This CDR3 contains 17 residues. V trimming: 6 bases; J trimming: 7 bases; junction bases outside the gene matches: 16. Germline V gene sequence: CDR1 MGHDK, CDR2 SYGVNS.

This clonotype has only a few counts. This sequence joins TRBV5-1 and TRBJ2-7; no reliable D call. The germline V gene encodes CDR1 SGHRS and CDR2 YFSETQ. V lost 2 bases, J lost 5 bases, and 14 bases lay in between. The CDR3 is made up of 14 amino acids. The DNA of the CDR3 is TGCGCCAGCAGCTTCGACACGGTGGTCCACGAGCAGTACTTC. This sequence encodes CASSFDTVVHEQYF. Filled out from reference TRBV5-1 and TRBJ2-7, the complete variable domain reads KAGVTQTPRYLIKTRGQQVTLSCSPISGHRSVSWYQQTPGQGLQFLFEYFSETQRNKGNFPGRFSGRQFSNSRSEMNVSTLELGDSALYLCASSFDTVVHEQYFGPGTRLTVT.

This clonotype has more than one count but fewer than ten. CDR3 residues: CASSFASRSSAFF. CDR3 nucleotides: TGTGCCAGCAGTTTCGCATCCCGGTCCTCTGCTTTCTTT. The J gene is TRBJ1-1, the V gene TRBV28; unclear D gene. CDR1 is MDHEN, CDR2 SYDVKM, per germline. V lost 3 bases, J lost 11 bases, and 16 bases lay in between. The CDR3 has 13 amino acids.

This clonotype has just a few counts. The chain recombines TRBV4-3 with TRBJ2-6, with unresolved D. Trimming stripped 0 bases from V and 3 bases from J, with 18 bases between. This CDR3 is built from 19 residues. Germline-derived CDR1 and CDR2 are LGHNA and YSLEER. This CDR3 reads CASSQDNSRAVLGANVLTF. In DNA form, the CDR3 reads TGCGCCAGCAGCCAAGATAACAGTCGGGCGGTACTTGGGGCCAACGTCCTGACTTTC.

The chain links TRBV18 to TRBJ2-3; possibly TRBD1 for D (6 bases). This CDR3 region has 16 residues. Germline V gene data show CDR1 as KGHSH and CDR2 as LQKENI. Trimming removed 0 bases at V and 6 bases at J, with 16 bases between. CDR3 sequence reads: CASSPPGQGPADTQYF. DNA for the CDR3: TGTGCCAGCTCACCACCGGGGCAGGGGCCCGCGGATACGCAGTATTTT. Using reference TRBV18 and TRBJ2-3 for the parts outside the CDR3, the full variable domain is NAGVMQNPRHLVRRRGQEARLRCSPMKGHSHVYWYRQLPEEGLKFMVYLQKENIIDESGMPKERFSAEFPKEGPSILRIQQVVRGDSAAYFCASSPPGQGPADTQYFGPGTRLTVL.

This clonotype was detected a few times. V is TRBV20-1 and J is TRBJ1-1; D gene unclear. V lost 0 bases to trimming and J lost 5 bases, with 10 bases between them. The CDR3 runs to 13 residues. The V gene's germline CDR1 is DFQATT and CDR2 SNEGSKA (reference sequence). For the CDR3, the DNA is TGCAGTGCTAGAGAGCGTGGGGAGACTGAAGCTTTCTTT. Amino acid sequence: CSARERGETEAFF.

CDR3 loop: CASRRKWAASRWAEAFF. CDR3 bases: TGTGCAAGTCGTCGTAAGTGGGCGGCTTCCCGGTGGGCTGAAGCTTTCTTT. The V gene is TRBV12-2, the J gene TRBJ1-1; the table gives TRBD1 as D, unverified against the DNA. TRBV12-2 is a documented pseudogene. The CDR3 sequence is 17 residues long.

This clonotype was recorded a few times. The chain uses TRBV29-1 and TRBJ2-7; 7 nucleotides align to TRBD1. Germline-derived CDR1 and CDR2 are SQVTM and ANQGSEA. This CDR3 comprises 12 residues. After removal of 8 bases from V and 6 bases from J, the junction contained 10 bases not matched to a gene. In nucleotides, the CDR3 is TGCAGCAGAGGGGGACAGCGGTGCGAGCAGTACTTC. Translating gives CSRGGQRCEQYF.